One and the same sample provided the 10 T cell receptor beta chains below, sequenced in a study of vaccination effects on CD4 cells after COVID-19. Isolating CD4+ T cells followed less than 11 days of culture. Their antigens are not known. Sequencing used immunoSEQ multiplex PCR; TCRdb keeps in-frame clones, though not all of them. The sample includes 40,000 or so clones, roughly 82% of them seen just once. The sample was CD4+ T cells from PBMCs cultured without peptide, taken before COVID-19 vaccination. These receptors all come from a human donor who received a COVID-19 vaccine.

The chain carries TRBV18 and TRBJ2-2; no clear D. The CDR3 extends over 15 amino acids. Germline V gene sequence: CDR1 KGHSH, CDR2 LQKENI. V shed 2 bases and J shed 0 bases, with 7 bases lying between them. CDR3 sequence (DNA): TGTGCCAGCTCACCATCCAGGACGAACACCGGGGAGCTGTTTTTT. Translated, it gives CASSPSRTNTGELFF. Drawing the rest from reference TRBV18 and TRBJ2-2, the complete variable domain is NAGVMQNPRHLVRRRGQEARLRCSPMKGHSHVYWYRQLPEEGLKFMVYLQKENIIDESGMPKERFSAEFPKEGPSILRIQQVVRGDSAAYFCASSPSRTNTGELFFGEGSRLTVL.

This rearrangement joins TRBV27 to TRBJ1-2; D call uncertain. This CDR3 has 14 amino acids. Looked up from germline, CDR1 is MNHEY and CDR2 is SMNVEV (reference sequence). V was clipped by 3 bases and J by 7 bases, with 15 bases between them. The CDR3 region is CASSLLASRGGYTF. The DNA for the CDR3 is TGTGCCAGCAGTTTGCTTGCCAGTCGGGGTGGCTACACCTTC.

This clone is judged medium-sized. The chain joins TRBV9 to TRBJ1-2; D is possibly TRBD1 (6 bases). V lost 0 bases to trimming and J lost 5 bases, with 14 bases between them. Germline CDR1 SGDLS, CDR2 YYNGEE. This CDR3 spans 15 amino acids. CDR3 DNA sequence: TGTGCCAGCAGCGTAGAGGCAGGGGTGGGATATGGCTACACCTTC. Protein product: CASSVEAGVGYGYTF.

The V gene is TRBV10-2, the J gene TRBJ2-7; no definite D call. CDR3 size: 13 residues. Per the germline V gene, CDR1 is WSHSY and CDR2 is SAAADI. V lost 2 bases to trimming and J lost 2 bases, with 7 bases between them. CDR3 sequence (DNA): TGCGCCAGCAGTGAGAGGCAGGCCTACGAGCAGTACGTC. Its protein product is CASSERQAYEQYV.

This chain links TRBV15 with TRBJ1-1; TRBD1 aligns across 11 bases. J lost 8 bases, V lost 1 base, and 6 bases had no gene match. The germline gives CDR1 LNHNV, CDR2 YYDKDF (reference sequence). The CDR3 extends over 15 amino acids. CDR3 nucleotides: TGTGCCACCAGCAGAGCCGGGACAGGGGGGGTAGAAGCTTTCTTT. Translated: CATSRAGTGGVEAFF. Together with reference TRBV15 and TRBJ1-1, the CDR3 gives the full variable domain: DAMVIQNPRYQVTQFGKPVTLSCSQTLNHNVMYWYQQKSSQAPKLLFHYYDKDFNNEADTPDNFQSRRPNTSFCFLDIRSPGLGDTAMYLCATSRAGTGGVEAFFGQGTRLTVV.

This chain uses TRBV18 with TRBJ2-2; D not certain. Trimming took 2 bases from V and 1 from J, leaving 11 bases between them. This CDR3 is 16 amino acids long. CDR1 and CDR2 (germline): KGHSH, LQKENI. The CDR3 protein is CASSPWRLLNTGELFF. CDR3 DNA sequence: TGTGCCAGCTCACCATGGCGACTCCTGAACACCGGGGAGCTGTTTTTT.

The genes are TRBV4-1 and TRBJ2-1; weak D call: TRBD1 (5 bases). Germline CDR1 and CDR2: MGHRA and YSYEKL. This CDR3 has 16 residues. Trimming took 2 bases from V and 7 from J, leaving 18 bases between them. CDR3 coding DNA: TGCGCCAGCAGCCAAAGCGAAGTAGCAGGGATAAATGAGCAGTTCTTC. Translated: CASSQSEVAGINEQFF.

The chain is built from TRBV7-2 and TRBJ1-2; D gene unclear. CDR3 length: 13 amino acids. Germline V gene data show CDR1 as SGHTA and CDR2 as FQGNSA. Trimming took off 1 base at V and 8 bases at J, with 11 bases between the two ends. In DNA form, the CDR3 reads TGTGCCAGCAGCTTAGGGCCCCCACGGGGCTACACCTTC. This sequence encodes CASSLGPPRGYTF.

This chain connects TRBV5-1 to TRBJ1-1, with no clear D. V lost 4 bases, J lost 0 bases, and 13 bases lay in between. The CDR3 has 15 residues. Germline V CDR1 and CDR2: SGHRS, YFSETQ. The CDR3 here is CASSPSGNLNTEAFF. The DNA of the CDR3 is TGCGCCAGCAGCCCTTCCGGGAACCTGAACACTGAAGCTTTCTTT.

This sequence joins TRBV20-1 and TRBJ1-5; TRBD1 is a possible D gene (5 bases). Germline V gene data show CDR1 as DFQATT and CDR2 as SNEGSKA (reference sequence). This CDR3 region has 14 residues. Trimming stripped 3 bases from V and 0 bases from J, with 9 bases between. The CDR3 reads CSASGGNSNQPQHF. The DNA of the CDR3 is TGCAGTGCTAGTGGGGGGAATAGCAATCAGCCCCAGCATTTT.